This TCR beta chain originates from a study of blood T cell repertoires in COVID-19. Study details: Sources were T cells, B-cell-depleted T cells, or PBMCs; the material itself was cDNA or gDNA.

The CDR3 is 16 residues long. With 4 bases clipped from V and 7 bases from J, the junction kept 13 bases outside the gene matches. Germline lookup yields CDR1 SGDLS and CDR2 YYNGEE. How the authors handled the data: Nucleated cell number was recorded as an estimate derived from reference gene primer amplification. Sequencing was performed with immunoSEQ multiplex PCR; in TCRdb, only in-frame clones are kept and a portion is missing. The DNA was the basis for D and trimming; V, J and clone size are from that table. The table shows almost 200,000 clones, with approximately 86% occurring only once. This clonotype originated in a man aged 55 to 70 with COVID-19, enrolled during active disease. J is TRBJ2-1 and V is TRBV9; 8 bases are a match to TRBD1. The sample consisted of peripheral blood. CDR3 nucleotide sequence: TGTGCCAGCAGCCCTACCTCAGGGGGCTTGAGGAATGAGCAGTTCTTC. Its protein is CASSPTSGGLRNEQFF.